Listed below are T cell receptor beta chains from one sample, sequenced in a study of blood T cell repertoires in COVID-19. The protocol was immunoSEQ multiplex PCR, while the TCRdb copy is restricted to in-frame clones and leaves out a portion. The sample shows some 200,000 clones, around three quarters of them seen only once. The sequenced sample consisted of peripheral blood. The receptors were sampled from an older woman with acute or convalescent COVID-19. The CDR3 runs from the conserved cysteine through the conserved F or W. The order of the fields is D gene, V gene, J gene, clone size, CDR3 protein, CDR3 DNA. D genes are given only for firm matches. Some rows mark clone size as missing; the rest say once, few, many or name a class of expanded clone.

TRBD2,TRBV9,TRBJ2-1,-,CASSPTGLADEQFF,TGTGCCAGCAGCCCCACCGGACTAGCCGATGAGCAGTTCTTC
-,TRBV12-3/TRBV12-4,TRBJ2-5,-,CASSQRETQYF,TGTGCCAGCAGTCAGCGAGAGACCCAGTACTTC
-,TRBV5-4,TRBJ2-7,-,CASSLQAGTYEQYF,TGTGCCAGCAGCTTGCAGGCAGGGACCTACGAGCAGTACTTC
TRBD1,TRBV27,TRBJ1-2,-,CASSLLGQGIWYGYTF,TGTGCCAGCAGTTTATTGGGACAGGGTATTTGGTATGGCTACACCTTC
TRBD2,TRBV25-1,TRBJ2-3,-,CASSSGRGKDTQYF,TGTGCCAGTTCTAGCGGGAGAGGGAAAGATACGCAGTATTTT
TRBD2,TRBV18,TRBJ2-7,-,CASSPLAGASEQYF,TGTGCCAGCTCACCTCTAGCGGGAGCAAGTGAGCAGTACTTC
TRBD1,TRBV5-1,TRBJ2-2,-,CASSLAGQGGGELFF,TGCGCCAGCAGCTTGGCTGGACAGGGTGGCGGGGAGCTGTTTTTT
-,TRBV27,TRBJ1-1,few,CASSIKRPQGSHTEAFF,TGTGCCAGCAGTATAAAACGACCACAGGGTAGTCACACTGAAGCTTTCTTT
-,TRBV7-3,TRBJ2-1,-,CASSLGGVYNEQFF,TGTGCCAGCAGCCTAGGAGGGGTCTACAATGAGCAGTTCTTC
TRBD1,TRBV30,TRBJ2-7,-,CAWSGGTDYYEQYF,TGTGCCTGGAGTGGTGGGACAGACTACTACGAGCAGTACTTC
TRBD2,TRBV6-6,TRBJ2-3,-,CASSLGLAGGPDTQYF,TGTGCCAGCAGCCTCGGACTAGCGGGAGGACCAGATACGCAGTATTTT
-,TRBV10-3,TRBJ1-1,few,CAISLGQGTEAFF,TGTGCCATCAGTTTGGGGCAAGGAACTGAAGCTTTCTTT
-,TRBV5-5,TRBJ2-7,-,CASSPGPGAIYEQYF,TGTGCCAGCAGCCCGGGCCCAGGGGCGATCTACGAGCAGTACTTC
-,TRBV15,TRBJ2-1,-,CATSRGGDRSSYNEQFF,TGTGCCACCAGCAGGGGCGGGGACCGGAGCTCCTACAATGAGCAGTTCTTC
-,TRBV7-9,TRBJ2-7,few,CASSLQGPNYEQYF,TGTGCCAGCAGCCTACAGGGTCCCAATTACGAGCAGTACTTC
TRBD2,TRBV27,TRBJ2-3,-,CASSPRVAGGSDTQYF,TGTGCCAGCAGTCCTCGGGTAGCGGGAGGATCAGATACGCAGTATTTT
-,TRBV27,TRBJ2-7,-,CASKALQLTYEQYF,TGTGCCAGCAAGGCACTACAATTAACCTACGAGCAGTACTTC
-,TRBV2,TRBJ1-5,-,CASSEEWQANQPQHF,TGTGCCAGCAGTGAAGAATGGCAGGCCAATCAGCCCCAGCATTTT
-,TRBV18,TRBJ1-2,few,CASSPSGDYGYTF,TGTGCCAGCTCACCGTCCGGGGACTATGGCTACACCTTC
TRBD2,TRBV6-5,TRBJ2-1,-,CASRARGGNEQFF,TGTGCCAGCAGGGCCCGGGGGGGGAATGAGCAGTTCTTC
TRBD2,TRBV5-1,TRBJ2-3,-,CASSRSGRAMDTQYF,TGCGCCAGCAGCAGGAGCGGGAGGGCCATGGATACGCAGTATTTT
-,TRBV7-2,TRBJ2-1,-,CASSLDSGLSYNEQFF,TGTGCCAGCAGCTTGGATAGCGGCCTCTCCTACAATGAGCAGTTCTTC
TRBD1,TRBV27,TRBJ2-2,once,CASSLRGTDTGELFF,TGTGCCAGCAGTTTAAGGGGGACAGACACCGGGGAGCTGTTTTTT
-,TRBV5-5,TRBJ2-1,-,CASSSLDGSSYNEQFF,TGTGCCAGCAGCTCCTTAGACGGGAGCTCCTACAATGAGCAGTTCTTC
TRBD1,TRBV5-1,TRBJ2-3,-,CASSVTGGADTQYF,TGCGCCAGCAGCGTAACAGGGGGCGCAGATACGCAGTATTTT
-,TRBV5-5,TRBJ1-6,-,CASTPSSGVNNSPLHF,TGTGCCAGCACGCCCTCCTCAGGGGTAAATAATTCACCCCTCCACTTT
TRBD1,TRBV6-6,TRBJ1-5,-,CASSQGRQGFGEPQHF,TGTGCCAGCAGTCAAGGTAGACAGGGGTTTGGGGAGCCCCAGCATTTT
-,TRBV7-9,TRBJ1-2,-,CASSLDAGGYTF,TGTGCCAGCAGCTTAGACGCGGGGGGCTACACCTTC
TRBD1,TRBV12-5,TRBJ2-1,-,CASGLGDSYNEQFF,TGTGCTAGTGGTTTGGGGGACAGTTACAATGAGCAGTTCTTC
TRBD2,TRBV28,TRBJ2-1,few,CASSSTSGSYNEQFF,TGTGCCAGCAGTTCGACTAGCGGCTCCTACAATGAGCAGTTCTTC
-,TRBV6-5,TRBJ1-2,-,CASSRAGGRGDGYTF,TGTGCCAGCAGCCGCGCCGGAGGGCGAGGGGATGGCTACACCTTC
-,TRBV21-1,TRBJ2-7,-,CASSKAGGSTSYEQYF,TGTGCCAGCAGCAAAGCCGGCGGAAGTACCTCCTACGAGCAGTACTTC
-,TRBV11-3,TRBJ2-7,-,CASSLGEAWEQYF,TGTGCCAGCAGCTTAGGGGAGGCCTGGGAGCAGTACTTC
-,TRBV27,TRBJ2-7,-,CASSFSLADREYEQYF,TGTGCCAGCAGTTTTTCTCTGGCCGACAGAGAGTACGAGCAGTACTTC
TRBD2,TRBV2,TRBJ2-1,-,CASNLAGGHNEQFF,TGTGCCAGCAATTTAGCGGGAGGGCACAATGAGCAGTTCTTC
TRBD1,TRBV7-9,TRBJ1-1,-,CASSPQGGNTEAFF,TGTGCCAGCAGCCCTCAGGGGGGGAACACTGAAGCTTTCTTT
-,TRBV5-1,TRBJ2-5,-,CASSLEQANQETQYF,TGCGCCAGCAGCTTGGAACAGGCGAACCAAGAGACCCAGTACTTC
TRBD1,TRBV28,TRBJ2-7,once,CASRQGAREQYF,TGTGCCAGCAGACAGGGGGCAAGGGAGCAGTACTTC
TRBD1,TRBV6-6,TRBJ1-3,-,CASVQGSSGNTIYF,TGTGCCAGCGTACAGGGGTCCTCTGGAAACACCATATATTTT
-,TRBV15,TRBJ2-3,-,CATSRKLTDTQYF,TGTGCCACCAGCAGAAAGCTCACAGATACGCAGTATTTT